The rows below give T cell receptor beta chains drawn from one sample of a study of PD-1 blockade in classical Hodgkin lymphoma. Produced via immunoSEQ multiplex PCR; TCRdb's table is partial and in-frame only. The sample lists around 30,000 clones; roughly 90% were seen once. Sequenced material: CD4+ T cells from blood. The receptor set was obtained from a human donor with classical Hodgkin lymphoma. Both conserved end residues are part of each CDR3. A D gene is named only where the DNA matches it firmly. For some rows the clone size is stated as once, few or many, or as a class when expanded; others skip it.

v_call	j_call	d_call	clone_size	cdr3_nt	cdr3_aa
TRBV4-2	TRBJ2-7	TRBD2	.	TGTGCCAGCAGCCAGGACCATCTAGCGGGGGGGCAGTACGAGCAGTACTTC	CASSQDHLAGGQYEQYF
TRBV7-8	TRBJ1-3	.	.	TGTGCCAGCAGCTTACTCGGAGGATTCGTCTCTGGAAACACCATATATTTT	CASSLLGGFVSGNTIYF
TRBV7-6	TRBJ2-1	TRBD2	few	TGTGCCAGCAGTTCAACGGGGGGCTCCTACAATGAGCAGTTCTTC	CASSSTGGSYNEQFF
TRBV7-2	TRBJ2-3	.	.	TGTGCCAGCAGCTTTCATCCTACAGATACGCAGTATTTT	CASSFHPTDTQYF
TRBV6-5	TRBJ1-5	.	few	TGTGCCAGCAGCCCTCAGGGGACGAGGGAGCCCCAGCATTTT	CASSPQGTREPQHF
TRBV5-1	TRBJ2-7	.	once	TGCGCCAGCAGCTTGGCCAAGGATTTAAGGGGCGGACTTTCCTACGAGCAGTACTTC	CASSLAKDLRGGLSYEQYF
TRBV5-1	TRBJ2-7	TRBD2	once	TGCGCCAGCAGCTTGGTTCTAGCGGGAGAGGGCGAGCAGTACTTC	CASSLVLAGEGEQYF
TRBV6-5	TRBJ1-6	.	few	TGTGCCAGCAGTTACTCGACAGGACCCCTCCACTTT	CASSYSTGPLHF
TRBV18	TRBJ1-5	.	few	TGTGCCAGCTCTCTCGACGGTAATCAGCCCCAGCATTTT	CASSLDGNQPQHF
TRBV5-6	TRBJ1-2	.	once	TGTGCCAGCGCTTTTTCGGGAGGCGTAGGCTACACCTTC	CASAFSGGVGYTF
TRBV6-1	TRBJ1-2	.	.	TGTGCCAGCAGTGAAGCGGCAGGGGACGGCTACACCTTC	CASSEAAGDGYTF
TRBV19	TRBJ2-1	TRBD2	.	TGTGCCAGTAGTACTCCTGGCGGGAGGGCGAATGAGCAGTTCTTC	CASSTPGGRANEQFF
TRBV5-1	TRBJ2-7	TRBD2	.	TGCGCCAGCAGCATTGGGACAGGGACTAGCGGGAGGCACGAGCAGTACTTC	CASSIGTGTSGRHEQYF
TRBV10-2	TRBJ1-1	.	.	TGCGCCAGCAGTGAGTGGGGCCTCAACACTGAAGCTTTCTTT	CASSEWGLNTEAFF
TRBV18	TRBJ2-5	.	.	TGTGCCAGCTCATGGACTACCAAAGAGACCCAGTACTTC	CASSWTTKETQYF
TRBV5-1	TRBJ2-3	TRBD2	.	TGCGCCAGCAGCTTGGAAGGACTAGCGGGAGGGGGGGATACGCAGTATTTT	CASSLEGLAGGGDTQYF
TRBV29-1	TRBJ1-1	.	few	TGCACCGGCGGGCAGGGGATGAACACTGAAGCTTTCTTT	CTGGQGMNTEAFF
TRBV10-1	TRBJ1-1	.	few	TGCGCCAGCAGTGACTATGCCTTGGGAGACACTGAAGCTTTCTTT	CASSDYALGDTEAFF
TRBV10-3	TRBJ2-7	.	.	TGTGCCATCAGTGGGGCAGGTACATCGAGCAACGAGCAGTACTTC	CAISGAGTSSNEQYF
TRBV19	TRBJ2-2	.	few	TGTGCCACCTCATGGGGACGAGCCGGGGAGCTGTTTTTT	CATSWGRAGELFF
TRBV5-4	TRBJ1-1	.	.	TGTGCCAGCAGCTTCGGACAGCGAATCACTGAAGCTTTCTTT	CASSFGQRITEAFF
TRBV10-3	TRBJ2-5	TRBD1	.	TGTGCCATCAGTGAGTCGACAGGGGAAGAGACCCAGTACTTC	CAISESTGEETQYF
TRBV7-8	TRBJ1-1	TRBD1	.	TGTGCCAGCAGCTTTACAGGGGCCACTGAAGCTTTCTTT	CASSFTGATEAFF
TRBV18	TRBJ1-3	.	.	TGTGCCAGCTCACCATCGGACCCGGGAAACACCATATATTTT	CASSPSDPGNTIYF
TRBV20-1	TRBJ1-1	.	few	TGCAGTGCTTTCGTTAACACTGAAGCTTTCTTT	CSAFVNTEAFF
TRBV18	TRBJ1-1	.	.	TGTGCCAGCTCACTGCTGGTATTGGGCACTGAAGCTTTCTTT	CASSLLVLGTEAFF
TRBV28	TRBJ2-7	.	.	TGTGCCAGCAGTTTCCGGGACATAACCTACGAGCAGTACTTC	CASSFRDITYEQYF
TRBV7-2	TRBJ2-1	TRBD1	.	TGTGCCAGCAGCCTTGACAGGGCCGGGCAGTTCTTC	CASSLDRAGQFF
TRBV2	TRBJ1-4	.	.	TGTGCCAGCAGTGCTAGACCCCTTGAAAAACTGTTTTTT	CASSARPLEKLFF
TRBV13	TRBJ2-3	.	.	TGTGCCAGCAGCCTGGCTGTATATAGCACAGATACGCAGTATTTT	CASSLAVYSTDTQYF
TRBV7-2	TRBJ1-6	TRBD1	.	TGTGCCAGCAGCCAGACGACAGGGACCCTCCACTTT	CASSQTTGTLHF
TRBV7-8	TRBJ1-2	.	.	TGTGCCAGCAGCTTATCGCGGGCCCACTACACCTTC	CASSLSRAHYTF
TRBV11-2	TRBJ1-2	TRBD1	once	TGTGCCAGCAGCTTAGGAGGGGACAGGTCCAACTATGGCTACACCTTC	CASSLGGDRSNYGYTF
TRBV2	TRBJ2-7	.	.	TGTGCCAGCAAGTCAAACGGGGTTGCCTACGAGCAGTACTTC	CASKSNGVAYEQYF
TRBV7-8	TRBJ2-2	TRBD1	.	TGTGCCAGCAGCTCACAGGGGGCGGGGACCGGGGAGCTGTTTTTT	CASSSQGAGTGELFF
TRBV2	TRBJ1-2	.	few	TGTGCCAGCAGGGAGCGGTTTTTAGGCTACACCTTC	CASRERFLGYTF
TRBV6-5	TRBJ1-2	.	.	TGTGCCAGCGCCAGGGACATCGATCGGTATGGCTACACCTTC	CASARDIDRYGYTF
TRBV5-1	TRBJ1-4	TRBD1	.	TGCGCCAGCAGCTTGACAGGGGGTAATGAAAAACTGTTTTTT	CASSLTGGNEKLFF
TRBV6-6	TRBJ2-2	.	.	TGTGCCAGCAGTTACCTTGGCCAGCACACCGGGGAGCTGTTTTTT	CASSYLGQHTGELFF
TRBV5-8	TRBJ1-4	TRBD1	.	TGTGCCAGCAGCTTGGGATCTAGGACAGGAAATGAAAAACTGTTTTTT	CASSLGSRTGNEKLFF
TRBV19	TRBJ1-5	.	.	TGTGCCAGTAGCCCCGGCGATCTGGGCAATCAGCCCCAGCATTTT	CASSPGDLGNQPQHF
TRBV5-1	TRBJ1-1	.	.	TGCGCCAGCAGCTCGAAACAGGGCTCAACTGAAGCTTTCTTT	CASSSKQGSTEAFF
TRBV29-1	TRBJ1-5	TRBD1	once	TGCAGCGTTGCGACAGGGGCTAATCAGCCCCAGCATTTT	CSVATGANQPQHF
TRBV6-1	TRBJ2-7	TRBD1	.	TGTGCCAGCGAAATGACAGGGGGCACCTACGAGCAGTACTTC	CASEMTGGTYEQYF
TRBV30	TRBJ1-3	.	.	TGTGCCTGGAGTGTGGGGGTTTTGAACACCATATATTTT	CAWSVGVLNTIYF